The following is a T cell receptor beta chain sequence with its context. Its antigen remains unidentified. A multiplex PCR was run with 60 Vbeta primers and 13 Jbeta primers. Here immunoSEQ multiplex PCR was the method, and the copy in TCRdb shows in-frame clones only, minus some. The sample carries about 160,000 clones, approximately 75% recorded once. This CDR3 contains 15 residues. Looked up from germline, CDR1 is SGHTA and CDR2 is FQGTGA. These data belong to a study of cytomegalovirus exposure and HLA in healthy donors. The overall study: One earlier analysis, a look at about 179 million T cells, found some 120 million unique TCR beta sequences. Findings and caveats of the study: Rare sequences made up most TCRs, while some public TCRs were found in many donors. HLA allele associations emerged for roughly 17,000 TCR beta sequences in a later analysis, at 0.05 false discovery rate.

This sequence was found in a man between 45 and 60 years old in good health and CMV-seropositive. The rearrangement joins TRBV7-3 to TRBJ2-5; D gene uncertain. The J call may be in error: the DNA end matches TRBJ2-7 better. Specimen: PBMCs. The chain's CDR3 is CASSLTQIPSYEQYF. The CDR3, as DNA: TGTGCCAGCAGCTTAACACAGATTCCCTCCTACGAGCAGTACTTC.